This T cell receptor beta chain was identified in a study of OX40 agonist ivuxolimab in advanced cancers. General notes on the study: The costimulatory receptor OX40 (CD134) was targeted by ivuxolimab, a fully human IgG2 agonistic monoclonal antibody. Intravenous ivuxolimab was administered to patients every 2 weeks at six dose levels: 0.01, 0.1, 0.3, 1.5, 3 and 10 mg/kg. Partial responses occurred in three dose-escalation patients: two with cutaneous melanoma and one with hepatocellular carcinoma. Of the roughly 50 dose-escalation patients, hepatocellular carcinoma was present in some 19, melanoma in roughly 15, renal cell carcinoma in 9 and head and neck cancer in 9. The paper describes the monotherapy dose-escalation part (N of about 57 patients) of the phase I trial of ivuxolimab. Prior anti-PD-1, anti-PD-L1 or anti-CTLA-4 therapy was permitted, and checkpoint inhibitors had been received by roughly 42% of dose-escalation patients. Peripheral TCRbeta sequencing was intended to test whether TCR sequence diversity was altered and clonal T-cell expansion was caused by ivuxolimab. The dose-escalation cohort was roughly 83% male with a mean age of roughly 62 years, ranging from roughly 20 to 80.

Patients with a history of autoimmune disease or receiving systemic immunosuppression were excluded from the trial. Peripheral blood for TCR sequencing was collected from all dose cohorts at baseline, on cycle 4 day 1, and on cycle 7 day 1. Samples were obtained from an open-label, multicenter, first-in-human phase I dose-escalation trial of ivuxolimab. Adults with locally advanced or metastatic melanoma, renal cell carcinoma, hepatocellular carcinoma or head and neck squamous cell carcinoma were enrolled in the trial. CD4+ and CD8+ T cells were sorted separately from peripheral blood before TCR sequencing. What the study reported, not specific to this receptor: The antigen specificity of the peripheral T cells that underwent clonal expansion was not determined. Low levels of normalized T-cell clonal expansion were also seen in some patients who did not respond. At doses from 0.1 to 3.0 mg/kg, clonal expansion was seen in both CD4+ and CD8+ blood T cells between baseline and week 6. After ivuxolimab, more expanded clones were found on average in CD8+ T cells than in CD4+ T cells. In partial responders in the 0.1-3.0 mg/kg groups, normalized peripheral clonal expansion was found to be among the lowest, especially among CD8+ T cells.

Comments on this clone: This clone's antigen is unknown. No much larger clone exists at a distance of one base, and base qualities are not known.

Genomic DNA was isolated from the sorted cells so that the TCRbeta CDR3 region could be sequenced. The immunoSEQ Assay was used for sequencing of TCRbeta CDR3 regions. In TCRdb, the immuneACCESS table is reduced to in-frame sequences with V and J assigned. These tables do not hold every clone; where another copy was compared, an unresolved V gene accounts for under half, and the others remain unexplained. This sample has 90,000 to 150,000 clones in its table, and more than 80% of those were observed once. The top ten hold around 0.55% of the sample. Including cysteine and phenylalanine, the CDR3 has 11 amino acids. Of the read, only the CDR3 DNA is kept; its 33 bases are in frame from base 1. Via the germline V gene (reference sequence), CDR1 is DFQATT and CDR2 SNEGSKA.

This TCR was recovered from an adult with an advanced solid tumor such as melanoma, head and neck, liver or kidney cancer. Sample: CD4+ or CD8+ T cells sorted from blood, taken in a trial of the OX40 agonist ivuxolimab. The chain is assembled from TRBV20-1 and TRBJ2-1; the D segment cannot be called with confidence. This receptor carries the CDR3 CRASAVNEQFF. The base sequence is TGCAGAGCCTCGGCCGTCAATGAGCAGTTCTTC.